One TCR beta chain is described in this entry. Data came from immunoSEQ multiplex PCR; TCRdb stores just in-frame clones and leaves some out. The table records 150,000 or so clones, 88% of them present only once. This specimen belongs to a study of control samples from healthy donors and cancer patients. Trimming took 5 bases from V and 4 from J; bases not matched to a gene: 8. The germline V gene encodes CDR1 SGHRS and CDR2 YFSETQ. The CDR3 extends over 15 amino acids. This TCR derives from a man aged 18 to 30 in good health. The V call is TRBV5-1, the J call TRBJ1-2; 10 bases match TRBD1. The sample taken for sequencing was blood. As DNA, the CDR3 is TGCGCCAGCAGACTAGACAGGGGGCGCATCTATGGCTACACCTTC. Protein: CASRLDRGRIYGYTF. Complete variable domain (other parts from reference TRBV5-1 and TRBJ1-2): KAGVTQTPRYLIKTRGQQVTLSCSPISGHRSVSWYQQTPGQGLQFLFEYFSETQRNKGNFPGRFSGRQFSNSRSEMNVSTLELGDSALYLCASRLDRGRIYGYTFGSGTRLTVV.